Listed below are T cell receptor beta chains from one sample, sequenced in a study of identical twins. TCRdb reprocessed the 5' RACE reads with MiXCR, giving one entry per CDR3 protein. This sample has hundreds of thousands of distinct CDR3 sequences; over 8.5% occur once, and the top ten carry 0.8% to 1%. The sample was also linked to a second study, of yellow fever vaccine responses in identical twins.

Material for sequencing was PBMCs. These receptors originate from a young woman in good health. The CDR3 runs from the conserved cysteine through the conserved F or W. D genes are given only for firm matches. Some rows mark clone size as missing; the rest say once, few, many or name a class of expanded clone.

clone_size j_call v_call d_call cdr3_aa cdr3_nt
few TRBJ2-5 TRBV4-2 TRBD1 CASSPKGGTGGLETQYF TGTGCCAGCAGCCCGAAAGGGGGCACAGGGGGCCTGGAGACCCAGTACTTC
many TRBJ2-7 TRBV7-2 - CASSLDISYSYEQYF TGTGCCAGCAGCTTAGACATCTCTTACTCCTACGAGCAGTACTTC
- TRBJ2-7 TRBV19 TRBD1 CASSSMTGNEQYF TGTGCCAGTAGTTCGATGACAGGGAACGAGCAGTACTTC
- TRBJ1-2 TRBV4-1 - CASSQGSSNYGYTF TGCGCCAGCAGCCAAGGGAGCAGTAACTATGGCTACACCTTC
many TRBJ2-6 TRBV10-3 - CAISGGSSGANVLTF TGTGCCATCAGTGGGGGGAGCTCTGGGGCCAACGTCCTGACTTTC
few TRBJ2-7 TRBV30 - CAWSVLTSYEQYF TGTGCCTGGAGTGTACTAACCTCCTACGAGCAGTACTTC
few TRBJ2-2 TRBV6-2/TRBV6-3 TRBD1 CASSYHTGETGELFF TGTGCCAGCAGTTACCATACAGGGGAAACCGGGGAGCTGTTTTTT
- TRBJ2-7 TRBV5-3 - CARSLGMLSYEQYF TGTGCCAGGAGCCTCGGGATGCTCTCCTACGAGCAGTACTTC
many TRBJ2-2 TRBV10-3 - CAIRGDAENTGELFF TGTGCCATCAGGGGGGACGCAGAGAACACCGGGGAGCTGTTTTTT
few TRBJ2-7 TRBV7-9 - CASSPEWSQEQYF TGTGCCAGCAGCCCCGAGTGGTCCCAGGAGCAGTACTTC
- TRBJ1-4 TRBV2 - CASSRQVATNEKLFF TGTGCCAGCAGCAGACAGGTAGCAACTAATGAAAAACTGTTTTTT
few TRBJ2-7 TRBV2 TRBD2 CASRSRAGAYEQYF TGTGCCAGCAGATCCCGAGCGGGGGCTTACGAGCAGTACTTC
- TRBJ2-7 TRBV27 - CASSLLDGRSKINF TGTGCCAGCAGTTTATTAGACGGTAGAAGTAAAATCAACTTC
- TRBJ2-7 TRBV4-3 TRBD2 CASSQDVRTSGYEQYF TGCGCCAGCAGCCAAGATGTGCGGACTAGCGGCTACGAGCAGTACTTC
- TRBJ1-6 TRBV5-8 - CASSLGPNELGISPLHF TGTGCCAGCAGCTTGGGGCCGAATGAGCTCGGGATTTCACCCCTCCACTTT
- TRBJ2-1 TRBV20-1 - CSAGISSYNEQFF TGCAGTGCAGGGATATCATCCTACAATGAGCAGTTCTTC
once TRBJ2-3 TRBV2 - CASTPQDSPNTDTQYF TGTGCCAGCACCCCGCAGGACTCTCCGAACACAGATACGCAGTATTTT
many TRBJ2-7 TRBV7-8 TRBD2 CASSLTGTSYEQYF TGTGCCAGCAGCTTAACCGGGACTAGTTACGAGCAGTACTTC
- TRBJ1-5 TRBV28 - CASSPDDRGPQHF TGTGCCAGCAGTCCAGATGACCGGGGGCCCCAGCATTTT
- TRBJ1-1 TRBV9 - CASSVDGGNTEAFF TGTGCCAGCAGCGTGGACGGAGGGAACACTGAAGCTTTCTTT
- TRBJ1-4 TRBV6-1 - CASRRTPNEKLFF TGTGCCAGCAGAAGGACCCCCAATGAAAAACTGTTTTTT
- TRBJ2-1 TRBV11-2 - CASSLGQGWNEQFF TGTGCCAGCAGCTTAGGTCAGGGGTGGAATGAGCAGTTCTTC
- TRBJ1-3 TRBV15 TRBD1 CATSKDRSSGNTIYF TGTGCCACCAGCAAGGACAGGAGCTCTGGAAACACCATATATTTT
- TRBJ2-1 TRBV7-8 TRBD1 CASSQGTGVFSYNEQFF TGTGCCAGCAGCCAAGGGACAGGGGTTTTCTCCTACAATGAGCAGTTCTTC
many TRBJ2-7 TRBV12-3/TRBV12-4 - CASTFRGIPYEQYF TGTGCCAGCACTTTCCGGGGAATCCCCTACGAGCAGTACTTC
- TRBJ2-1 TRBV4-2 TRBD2 CASSQPGLASLSSYNEQFF TGTGCCAGCAGCCAACCGGGACTAGCGTCCCTTAGCTCCTACAATGAGCAGTTCTTC
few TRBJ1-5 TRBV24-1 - CATSDRGDQPQHF TGTGCCACCAGTGACAGGGGTGATCAGCCCCAGCATTTT
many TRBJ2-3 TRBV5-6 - CASSLWNTDTQYF TGTGCCAGCAGCTTATGGAACACAGATACGCAGTATTTT
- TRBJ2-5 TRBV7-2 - CASSLVSGNQETQYF TGTGCCAGCAGCTTAGTCTCCGGGAATCAAGAGACCCAGTACTTC
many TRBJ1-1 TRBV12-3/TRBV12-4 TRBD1 CASSPNGDRGATEAFF TGTGCCAGCAGTCCAAACGGGGACAGGGGGGCGACTGAAGCTTTCTTT
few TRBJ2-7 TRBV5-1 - CASSLIEQYF TGCGCCAGCAGCTTGATTGAGCAGTACTTC
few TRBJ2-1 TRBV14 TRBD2 CASSQDIGGSSSYNEQFF TGTGCCAGCAGCCAAGATATCGGGGGGTCCAGCTCCTACAATGAGCAGTTCTTC
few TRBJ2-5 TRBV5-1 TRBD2 CASSSMTSGQETQYF TGCGCCAGCAGCTCGATGACTAGCGGCCAAGAGACCCAGTACTTC
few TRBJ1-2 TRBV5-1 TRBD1 CASRVSQGTAYGYTF TGCGCCAGCAGGGTTTCACAGGGGACGGCCTATGGCTACACCTTC
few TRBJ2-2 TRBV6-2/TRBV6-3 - CASSRPSPGELFF TGTGCCAGCAGCCGCCCCTCCCCCGGGGAGCTGTTTTTT
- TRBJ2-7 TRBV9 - CASSVGTGASSYEQHF -
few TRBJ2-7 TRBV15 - CATSRDRPGSSYEQYF TGTGCCACCAGCAGAGATCGCCCAGGTAGCTCCTACGAGCAGTACTTC
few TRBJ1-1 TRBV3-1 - CASSHGEYTEAFF TGTGCCAGCAGCCACGGGGAGTACACTGAAGCTTTCTTT
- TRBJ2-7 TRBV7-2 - CASTTPGGRREQYF TGTGCCAGCACCACCCCCGGGGGTCGGAGGGAGCAGTACTTC
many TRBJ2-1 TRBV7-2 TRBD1 CASSLTRTGDEQFF TGTGCCAGCAGCTTAACCCGGACAGGGGATGAGCAGTTCTTC
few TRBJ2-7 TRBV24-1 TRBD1 CATSPHPGTGLSEQYF TGTGCCACCAGCCCCCATCCCGGGACAGGGTTGTCTGAGCAGTACTTC